The clone carrying this T cell receptor (beta chain) was counted once. Antigen unknown. This sequence may be a read error, since a much larger clone differs from it by one base. The source of the sample is a study of molecular identifiers for immune sequencing clone quantification. Study context: Replicate RNA came from around 18,000 or 91,000 naive CD8 cells and was split five ways, and four parts were sequenced. Findings and caveats of the study: Clones that had above 20 RNA copies took up over 99% of effector molecules but under 1% in naive cells.

The CDR3 is 17 amino acids. Germline CDR1 reads SGHDT; CDR2 reads YYEEEE. J was trimmed by 5 bases and V by 2 bases; bases with no gene match: 10. As previously described, bulk TCR libraries were made using listed TCR primers. TCRdb called the PCR reads again in MiXCR, with one record for every CDR3 protein. This sample has approximately 670,000 distinct CDR3 sequences, with 20% found just once. Sorted naive CD8 T cells were those defined as CD8+CD4-CCR7+CD45RA+. The sequenced sample was naive CD8+ T cells from blood, with Jurkat cell RNA spiked in. Subset: FACS-sorted CD8+CD4-CCR7+CD45RA+ naive T cells. This clonotype was sampled from a human donor in good health. Some libraries in this study had Jurkat cell RNA spiked in. This chain uses TRBV5-6 with TRBJ2-1; 10 bases are shared with TRBD2. The CDR3 loop reads CASSFGSGRTIHNEQFF. The CDR3 DNA reads TGTGCCAGCAGCTTTGGTAGCGGGAGGACCATACACAATGAGCAGTTCTTC.